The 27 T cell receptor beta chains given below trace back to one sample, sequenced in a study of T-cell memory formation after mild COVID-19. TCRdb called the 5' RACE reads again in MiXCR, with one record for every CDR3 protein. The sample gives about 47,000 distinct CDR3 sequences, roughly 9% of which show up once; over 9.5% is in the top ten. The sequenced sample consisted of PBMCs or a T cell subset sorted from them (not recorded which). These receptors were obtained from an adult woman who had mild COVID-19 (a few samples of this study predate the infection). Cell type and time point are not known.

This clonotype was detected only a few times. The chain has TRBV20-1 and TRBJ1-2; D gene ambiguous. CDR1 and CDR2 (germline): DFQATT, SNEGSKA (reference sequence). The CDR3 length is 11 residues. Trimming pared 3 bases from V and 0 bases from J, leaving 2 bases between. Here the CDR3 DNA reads TGCAGTGCTAGTCCTAACTATGGCTACACCTTC. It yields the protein CSASPNYGYTF.

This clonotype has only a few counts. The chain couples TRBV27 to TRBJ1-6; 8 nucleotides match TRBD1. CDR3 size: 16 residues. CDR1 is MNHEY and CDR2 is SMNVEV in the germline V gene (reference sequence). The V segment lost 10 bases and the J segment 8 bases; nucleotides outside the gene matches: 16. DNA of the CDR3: TGTGCCACCCGACTACGAGGACAGGGAGATGATTCACCCCTCCACTTT. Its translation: CATRLRGQGDDSPLHF.

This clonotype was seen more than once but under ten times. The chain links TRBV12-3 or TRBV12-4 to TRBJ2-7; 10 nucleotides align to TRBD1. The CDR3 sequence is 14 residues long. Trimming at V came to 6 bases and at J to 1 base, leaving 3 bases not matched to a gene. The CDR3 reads CASRPGQGSYEQYF. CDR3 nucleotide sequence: TGTGCCAGCAGACCGGGACAGGGGTCCTACGAGCAGTACTTC.

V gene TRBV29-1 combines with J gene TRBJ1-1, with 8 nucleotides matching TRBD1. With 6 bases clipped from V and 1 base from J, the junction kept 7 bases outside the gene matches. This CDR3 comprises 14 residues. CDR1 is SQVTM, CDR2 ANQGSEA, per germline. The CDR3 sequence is CSVEDRARNTEAFF. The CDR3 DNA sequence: TGCAGCGTGGAGGACAGGGCTAGGAACACTGAAGCTTTCTTT. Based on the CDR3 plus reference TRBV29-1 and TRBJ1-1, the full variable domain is SAVISQKPSRDICQRGTSLTIQCQVDSQVTMMFWYRQQPGQSLTLIATANQGSEATYESGFVIDKFPISRPNLTFSTLTVSNMSPEDSSIYLCSVEDRARNTEAFFGQGTRLTVV.

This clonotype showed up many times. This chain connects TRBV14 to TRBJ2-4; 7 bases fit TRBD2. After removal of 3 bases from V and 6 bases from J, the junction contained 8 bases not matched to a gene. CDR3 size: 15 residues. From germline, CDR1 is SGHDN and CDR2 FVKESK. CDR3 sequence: CASSHPTSFGNIQYF. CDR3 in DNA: TGTGCCAGCAGCCACCCGACTAGCTTCGGAAACATTCAGTACTTC.

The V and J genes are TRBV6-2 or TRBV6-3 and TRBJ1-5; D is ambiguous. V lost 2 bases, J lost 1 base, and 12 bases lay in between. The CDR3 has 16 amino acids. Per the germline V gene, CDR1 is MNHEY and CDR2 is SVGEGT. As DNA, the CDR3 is TGTGCCAGCAGTTACACGGCACCCAGGAGCAATCAGCCCCAGCATTTT. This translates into CASSYTAPRSNQPQHF.

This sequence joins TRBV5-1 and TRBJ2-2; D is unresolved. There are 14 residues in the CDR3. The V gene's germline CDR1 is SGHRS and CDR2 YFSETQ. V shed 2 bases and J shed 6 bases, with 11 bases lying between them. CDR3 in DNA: TGCGCCAGCAGCTTATCAGGTTTGGCCGGGGAGCTGTTTTTT. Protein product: CASSLSGLAGELFF. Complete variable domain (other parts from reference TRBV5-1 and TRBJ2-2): KAGVTQTPRYLIKTRGQQVTLSCSPISGHRSVSWYQQTPGQGLQFLFEYFSETQRNKGNFPGRFSGRQFSNSRSEMNVSTLELGDSALYLCASSLSGLAGELFFGEGSRLTVL.

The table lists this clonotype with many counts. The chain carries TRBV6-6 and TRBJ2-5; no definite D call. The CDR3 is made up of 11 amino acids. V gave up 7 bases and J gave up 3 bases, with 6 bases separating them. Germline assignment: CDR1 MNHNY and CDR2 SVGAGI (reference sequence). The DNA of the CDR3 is TGTGCCAGCACTTCAAAAGAGACCCAGTACTTC. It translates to CASTSKETQYF.

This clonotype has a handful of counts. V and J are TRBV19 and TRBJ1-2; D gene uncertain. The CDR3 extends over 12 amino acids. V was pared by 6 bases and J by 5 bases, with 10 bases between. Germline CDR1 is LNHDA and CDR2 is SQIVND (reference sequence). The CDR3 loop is CASSPHEYGYTF. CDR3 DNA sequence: TGTGCCAGTAGCCCCCATGAATATGGCTACACCTTC.

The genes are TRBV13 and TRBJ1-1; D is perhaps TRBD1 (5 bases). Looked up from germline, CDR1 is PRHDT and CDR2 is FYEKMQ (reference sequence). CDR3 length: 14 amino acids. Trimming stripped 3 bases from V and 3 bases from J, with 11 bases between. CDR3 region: CASSFGHGDTEAFF. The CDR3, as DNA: TGTGCCAGCAGCTTTGGACACGGGGACACTGAAGCTTTCTTT.

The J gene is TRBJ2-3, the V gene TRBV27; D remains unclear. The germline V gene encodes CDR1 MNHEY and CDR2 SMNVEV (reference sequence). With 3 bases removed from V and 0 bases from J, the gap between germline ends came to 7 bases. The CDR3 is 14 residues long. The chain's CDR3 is CASSFTGSTDTQYF. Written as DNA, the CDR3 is TGTGCCAGCAGTTTTACTGGGAGCACAGATACGCAGTATTTT.

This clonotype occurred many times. The CDR3, as DNA: TGTGCCAGCAGCCATAGGGGGGCCCAAGGGGCCAACGTCCTGACTTTC. It encodes CASSHRGAQGANVLTF. The chain employs TRBV7-2 and TRBJ2-6, with D possibly being TRBD1 or TRBD2 (6 bases each). This CDR3 has 16 amino acids. CDR1 is SGHTA and CDR2 is FQGNSA in the germline V gene. Trimming stripped 5 bases from V and 4 bases from J, with 15 bases between.

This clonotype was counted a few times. The CDR3, as DNA: TGTGCCAGCAGCTTATCGTACGGGGCGGGGTCACCAACCTACAATGAGCAGTTCTTC. It yields the protein CASSLSYGAGSPTYNEQFF. The chain uses TRBV5-5 and TRBJ2-1; D might be TRBD2 (6 bases). The CDR3 is 19 residues long. The V end lost 2 bases, the J end lost 2 bases, and 23 bases lay between the germline ends. From germline, CDR1 is SGHKS and CDR2 YYEKEE (reference sequence).

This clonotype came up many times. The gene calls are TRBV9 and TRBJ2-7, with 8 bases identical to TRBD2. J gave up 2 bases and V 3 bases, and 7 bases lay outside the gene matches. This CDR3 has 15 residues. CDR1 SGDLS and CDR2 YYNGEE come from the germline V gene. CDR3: CASSATPGLAYEQYF. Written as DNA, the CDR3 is TGTGCCAGCAGCGCAACACCGGGACTAGCCTACGAGCAGTACTTC. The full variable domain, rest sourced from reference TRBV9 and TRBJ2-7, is DSGVTQTPKHLITATGQRVTLRCSPRSGDLSVYWYQQSLDQGLQFLIQYYNGEERAKGNILERFSAQQFPDLHSELNLSSLELGDSALYFCASSATPGLAYEQYFGPGTRLTVT.

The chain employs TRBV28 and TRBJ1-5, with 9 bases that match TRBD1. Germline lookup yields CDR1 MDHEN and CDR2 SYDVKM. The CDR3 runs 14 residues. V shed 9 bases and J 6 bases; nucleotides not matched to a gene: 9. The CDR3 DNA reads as TGTGCCAGTCGAAGCACAGGGGGCTTTCAGCCCCAGCATTTT. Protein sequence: CASRSTGGFQPQHF. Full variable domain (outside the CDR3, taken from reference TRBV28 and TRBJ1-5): DVKVTQSSRYLVKRTGEKVFLECVQDMDHENMFWYRQDPGLGLRLIYFSYDVKMKEKGDIPEGYSVSREKKERFSLILESASTNQTSMYLCASRSTGGFQPQHFGDGTRLSIL.

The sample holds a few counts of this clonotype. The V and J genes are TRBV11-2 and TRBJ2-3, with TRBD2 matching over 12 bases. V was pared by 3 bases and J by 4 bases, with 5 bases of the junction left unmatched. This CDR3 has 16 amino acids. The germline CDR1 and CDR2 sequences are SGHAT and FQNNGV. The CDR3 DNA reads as TGTGCCAGCAGCTTCCTAGCGGGAGGGCCCTCAGATACGCAGTATTTT. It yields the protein CASSFLAGGPSDTQYF.

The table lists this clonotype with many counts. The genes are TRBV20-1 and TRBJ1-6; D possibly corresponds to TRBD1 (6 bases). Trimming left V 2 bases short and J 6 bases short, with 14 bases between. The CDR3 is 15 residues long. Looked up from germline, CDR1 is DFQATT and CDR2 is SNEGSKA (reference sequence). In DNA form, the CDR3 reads TGCAGTGCTAGACCCTCGGACAGCATTAATTCACCCCTCCACTTT. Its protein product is CSARPSDSINSPLHF.

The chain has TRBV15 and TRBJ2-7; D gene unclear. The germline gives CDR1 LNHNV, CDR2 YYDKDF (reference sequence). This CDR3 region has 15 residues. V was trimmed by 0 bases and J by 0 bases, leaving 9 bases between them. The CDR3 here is CATSRDEGYSYEQYF. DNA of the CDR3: TGTGCCACCAGCAGAGATGAAGGGTACTCCTACGAGCAGTACTTC.

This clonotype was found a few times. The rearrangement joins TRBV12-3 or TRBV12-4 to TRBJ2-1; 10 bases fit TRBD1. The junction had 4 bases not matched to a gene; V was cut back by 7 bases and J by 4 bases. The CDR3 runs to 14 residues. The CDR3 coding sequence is TGTGCCAGCATCGGGACAGGGGCGTACAATGAGCAGTTCTTC. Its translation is CASIGTGAYNEQFF.

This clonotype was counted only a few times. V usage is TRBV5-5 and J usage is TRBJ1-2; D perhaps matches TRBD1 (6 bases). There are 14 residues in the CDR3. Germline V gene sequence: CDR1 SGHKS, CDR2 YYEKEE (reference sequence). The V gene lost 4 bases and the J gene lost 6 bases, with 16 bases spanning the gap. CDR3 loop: CASSQGTAVDGYTF. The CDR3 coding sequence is TGTGCCAGCAGCCAGGGGACGGCTGTGGATGGCTACACCTTC.

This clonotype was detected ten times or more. The CDR3 is CASSLSPRHTDTQYF. CDR3 coding DNA: TGTGCCAGCAGTTTATCCCCGCGGCACACAGATACGCAGTATTTT. This chain connects TRBV12-3 or TRBV12-4 to TRBJ2-3; D call uncertain. Trimming left V 2 bases short and J 2 bases short, with 11 bases between. CDR3 length: 15 amino acids.

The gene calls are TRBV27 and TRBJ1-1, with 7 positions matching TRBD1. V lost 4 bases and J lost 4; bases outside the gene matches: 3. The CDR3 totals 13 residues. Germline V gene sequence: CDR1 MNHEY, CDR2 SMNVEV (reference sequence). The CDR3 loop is CASSSRGGTEAFF. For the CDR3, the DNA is TGTGCCAGCAGTTCCAGGGGGGGCACTGAAGCTTTCTTT.

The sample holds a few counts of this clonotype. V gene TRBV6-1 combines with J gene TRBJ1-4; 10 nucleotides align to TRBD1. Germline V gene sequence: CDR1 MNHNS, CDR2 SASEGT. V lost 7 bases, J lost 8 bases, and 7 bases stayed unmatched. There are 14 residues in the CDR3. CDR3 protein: CASTRDRGAEKLFF. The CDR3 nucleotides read TGTGCCAGCACTCGGGACAGGGGCGCAGAAAAACTGTTTTTT.

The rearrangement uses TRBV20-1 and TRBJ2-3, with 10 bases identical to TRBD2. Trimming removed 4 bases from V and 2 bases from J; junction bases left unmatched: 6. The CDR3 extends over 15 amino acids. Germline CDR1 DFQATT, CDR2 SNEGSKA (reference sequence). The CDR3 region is CSAKQREGTTDTQYF. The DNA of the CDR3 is TGCAGTGCTAAACAGCGGGAGGGGACCACAGATACGCAGTATTTT.

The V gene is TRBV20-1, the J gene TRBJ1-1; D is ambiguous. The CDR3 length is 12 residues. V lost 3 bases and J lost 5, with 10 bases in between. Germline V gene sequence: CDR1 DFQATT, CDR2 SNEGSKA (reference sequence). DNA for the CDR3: TGCAGTGCTAGCGGTAGGAATACTGAAGCTTTCTTT. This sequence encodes CSASGRNTEAFF.

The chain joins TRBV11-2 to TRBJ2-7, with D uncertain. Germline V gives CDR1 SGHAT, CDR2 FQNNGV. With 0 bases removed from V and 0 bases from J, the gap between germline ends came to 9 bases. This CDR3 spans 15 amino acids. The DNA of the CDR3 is TGTGCCAGCAGCTTAGATTGGCGGTACTCCTACGAGCAGTACTTC. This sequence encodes CASSLDWRYSYEQYF. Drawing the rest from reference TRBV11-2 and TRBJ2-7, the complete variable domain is EAGVAQSPRYKIIEKRQSVAFWCNPISGHATLYWYQQILGQGPKLLIQFQNNGVVDDSQLPKDRFSAERLKGVDSTLKIQPAKLEDSAVYLCASSLDWRYSYEQYFGPGTRLTVT.

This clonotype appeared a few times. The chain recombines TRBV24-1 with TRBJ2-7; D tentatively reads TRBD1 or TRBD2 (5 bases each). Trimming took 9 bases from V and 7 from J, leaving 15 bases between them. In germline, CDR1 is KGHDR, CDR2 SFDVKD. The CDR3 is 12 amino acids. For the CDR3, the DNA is TGTGCCACCTCAACAGGAGCGGCGGAGCAGTACTTC. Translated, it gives CATSTGAAEQYF.